This is a list of T cell receptor beta chains from one sample in a study of PD-1 blockade in classical Hodgkin lymphoma. Only in-frame clones appear in the TCRdb table, and some are missing; sequencing was by immunoSEQ multiplex PCR. The sample yields 20,000 to 25,000 clones, 80% seen once. This material consisted of peripheral blood mononuclear cells (PBMCs), taken at baseline. These receptors all stem from a human donor with classical Hodgkin lymphoma. Each CDR3 is given with its conserved first and last residue. The D gene is left open where the match is weak. Expanded clones are given a class, and other clones once, few, many or no size at all.

NA | NA | TRBJ2-7 | TRBV5-4 | CASSLRGSYEQYF | TGTGCCAGCAGCCTTAGGGGATCCTACGAGCAGTACTTC
NA | NA | TRBJ1-2 | TRBV5-6 | CASSLLPFGYTF | TGTGCCAGCAGCTTGTTACCGTTTGGCTACACCTTC
TRBD1 | NA | TRBJ2-2 | TRBV28 | CASRQGAGGELFF | TGTGCCAGCCGACAGGGGGCAGGCGGGGAGCTGTTTTTT
NA | NA | TRBJ1-3 | TRBV6-1 | CASSLVLGNTIYF | TGTGCCAGCAGTTTAGTTCTTGGAAACACCATATATTTT
TRBD1 | NA | TRBJ2-7 | TRBV7-8 | CASSLILTGADEQYF | TGTGCCAGCAGCTTAATCCTGACAGGGGCAGACGAGCAGTACTTC
NA | NA | TRBJ2-3 | TRBV9 | CASSVVGRGTDTQYF | TGTGCCAGCAGCGTAGTGGGGCGGGGCACAGATACGCAGTATTTT
NA | NA | TRBJ2-7 | TRBV2 | CASRGGYYEQYF | TGTGCCAGCAGGGGTGGATACTACGAGCAGTACTTC
TRBD1 | NA | TRBJ2-7 | TRBV5-1 | CASSPRDRGEQYF | TGCGCCAGCAGCCCCCGGGACAGGGGCGAGCAGTACTTC
NA | NA | TRBJ1-5 | TRBV14 | CASSQDPGQRRNQPQHF | TGTGCCAGCAGCCAAGATCCCGGGCAGCGGCGCAATCAGCCCCAGCATTTT
NA | NA | TRBJ1-2 | TRBV7-2 | CASSSYTHGYTF | TGTGCCAGCAGCTCCTACACTCATGGCTACACCTTC
NA | NA | TRBJ1-5 | TRBV4-3 | CASSQDNRLNQPQHF | TGCGCCAGCAGCCAAGATAACAGGTTGAATCAGCCCCAGCATTTT
NA | once | TRBJ2-3 | TRBV9 | CASSVAPQYF | TGTGCCAGCAGCGTAGCCCCGCAGTATTTT
NA | once | TRBJ1-6 | TRBV27 | CASSPVVGAGAPLHF | TGTGCCAGCAGTCCTGTGGTTGGGGCTGGGGCACCCCTCCACTTT
NA | few | TRBJ1-2 | TRBV7-2 | CASSSQGLGPNYGYTF | TGTGCCAGCAGCTCCCAAGGTTTGGGTCCTAACTATGGCTACACCTTC
NA | once | TRBJ1-1 | TRBV4-3 | CASSQFGNTEAFF | TGCGCCAGCAGCCAATTTGGGAACACTGAAGCTTTCTTT
NA | once | TRBJ2-4 | TRBV7-9 | CASSPPDSALAKNIQYF | TGTGCCAGCAGCCCACCCGACAGCGCCCTAGCCAAAAACATTCAGTACTTC
TRBD1 | NA | TRBJ2-3 | TRBV9 | CASSAKDRVVTDTQYF | TGTGCCAGCAGCGCGAAGGACAGGGTTGTAACAGATACGCAGTATTTT
NA | NA | TRBJ1-4 | TRBV4-2 | CASSQDGRVLEKLFF | TGTGCCAGCAGCCAAGACGGCAGGGTATTAGAAAAACTGTTTTTT
NA | few | TRBJ1-1 | TRBV14 | CASSQDRGRRTEAFF | TGTGCCAGCAGCCAAGATCGGGGACGGAGGACTGAAGCTTTCTTT
NA | NA | TRBJ2-2 | TRBV4-3 | CASSQDFRGHYTGELFF | TGCGCCAGCAGCCAGGACTTCCGGGGACATTACACCGGGGAGCTGTTTTTT
NA | NA | TRBJ2-3 | TRBV6-1 | CASSEVGTDTQYF | TGTGCCAGCAGTGAGGTCGGCACAGATACGCAGTATTTT
TRBD1 | NA | TRBJ2-1 | TRBV5-1 | CASSIAGGQVYGDSYNEQFF | TGCGCCAGCAGCATCGCAGGGGGACAGGTCTATGGGGACTCCTACAATGAGCAGTTCTTC
NA | NA | TRBJ2-5 | TRBV12-2 | CASRLDPGEETQYF | TGTGCAAGTCGCTTAGACCCCGGGGAAGAGACCCAGTACTTC
TRBD2 | NA | TRBJ2-5 | TRBV5-4 | CASSLDSGGGETQYF | TGTGCCAGCAGCTTGGATAGCGGGGGCGGGGAGACCCAGTACTTC
NA | NA | TRBJ1-2 | TRBV27 | CASSRSGHYGYTF | TGTGCCAGCAGTCGATCAGGGCACTATGGCTACACCTTC
TRBD2 | NA | TRBJ2-1 | TRBV5-5 | CASSSRGDEQFF | TGTGCCAGCAGCTCTCGGGGGGATGAGCAGTTCTTC
NA | NA | TRBJ2-3 | TRBV19 | CASSSPRRADTQYF | TGTGCCAGTAGTAGCCCCAGGCGCGCGGATACGCAGTATTTT
NA | NA | TRBJ2-2 | TRBV5-8 | CASSLVGSLTGELFF | TGTGCCAGCAGCTTGGTGGGGTCGCTCACCGGGGAGCTGTTTTTT
NA | NA | TRBJ2-5 | TRBV7-2 | CASSLLRGEGETQYF | TGTGCCAGCAGCTTACTCAGGGGGGAAGGGGAGACCCAGTACTTC
NA | NA | TRBJ2-5 | TRBV19 | CASKFTSSQETQYF | TGTGCCAGTAAGTTTACTAGCAGCCAAGAGACCCAGTACTTC
NA | NA | TRBJ1-1 | TRBV6-1 | CASRRANSEAFF | TGTGCCAGCAGACGAGCCAACTCTGAAGCTTTCTTT
NA | NA | TRBJ1-2 | TRBV7-2 | CASSLAHEGLYGYTF | TGTGCCAGCAGCTTAGCGCACGAGGGGCTTTACGGCTACACCTTC
TRBD2 | NA | TRBJ2-2 | TRBV6-5 | CASRSGGAAGELFF | TGTGCCAGCAGATCGGGGGGGGCGGCCGGGGAGCTGTTTTTT
NA | NA | TRBJ2-6 | TRBV7-9 | CASSQPGANVLTF | TGTGCCAGCAGCCAGCCAGGCGCCAACGTCCTGACTTTC
NA | NA | TRBJ2-7 | TRBV5-5 | CASSSRGDSYEQYF | TGTGCCAGCAGCTCCCGGGGTGACTCCTACGAGCAGTACTTC
TRBD1 | NA | TRBJ2-1 | TRBV27 | CASSLTSDRGFYNEQFF | TGTGCCAGCAGTTTGACATCCGACAGGGGATTTTACAATGAGCAGTTCTTC
NA | few | TRBJ2-5 | TRBV29-1 | CSHSRGAGETQYF | TGCAGCCATTCTCGGGGGGCTGGAGAGACCCAGTACTTC
TRBD2 | NA | TRBJ2-3 | TRBV28 | CASIESGATDTQYF | TGTGCCAGCATCGAAAGCGGGGCTACAGATACGCAGTATTTT
NA | NA | TRBJ2-1 | TRBV7-9 | CASSLARGGAIYNEQFF | TGTGCCAGCAGCTTAGCACGCGGGGGCGCAATATACAATGAGCAGTTCTTC
TRBD1 | NA | TRBJ2-3 | TRBV18 | CASSPGTGGSTDTQYF | TGTGCCAGCTCACCAGGAACAGGGGGGTCCACAGATACGCAGTATTTT
NA | few | TRBJ1-1 | TRBV4-2 | CASSAREGPGMTFF | TGTGCCAGCAGCGCCCGGGAGGGGCCGGGGATGACTTTCTTT
TRBD1 | NA | TRBJ2-7 | TRBV4-3 | CASSPVGTEGGEQYF | TGCGCCAGCAGCCCCGTTGGGACAGAGGGCGGCGAGCAGTACTTC
NA | few | TRBJ1-2 | TRBV7-7 | CAVRTPQGPPYGYTF | TGTGCCGTTAGAACCCCCCAGGGGCCCCCTTATGGCTACACCTTC
NA | NA | TRBJ1-2 | TRBV19 | CASSPGSGYTF | TGTGCCAGTAGCCCTGGGAGTGGCTACACCTTC
TRBD1 | NA | TRBJ2-4 | TRBV30 | CAWSPGQLLAKNIQYF | TGTGCCTGGAGCCCGGGACAGCTTCTAGCCAAAAACATTCAGTACTTC
NA | NA | TRBJ2-1 | TRBV6-1 | CASSGQGFIYNEQFF | TGTGCCAGCAGTGGGCAGGGTTTTATTTACAATGAGCAGTTCTTC
NA | NA | TRBJ2-4 | TRBV30 | CAWKRSLGTIQYF | TGTGCCTGGAAAAGAAGTCTGGGTACTATTCAGTACTTC
TRBD1 | NA | TRBJ1-5 | TRBV16 | CASSQSGTGIYSNQPQHF | TGTGCCAGCAGCCAATCCGGGACAGGGATTTATAGCAATCAGCCCCAGCATTTT
TRBD1 | few | TRBJ1-1 | TRBV2 | CASREQGYTEAFF | TGTGCCAGCAGGGAACAGGGGTACACTGAAGCTTTCTTT
NA | NA | TRBJ1-1 | TRBV5-6 | CASSSQGKAFF | TGTGCCAGCAGCTCCCAGGGGAAAGCTTTCTTT
TRBD1 | NA | TRBJ1-6 | TRBV6-1 | CASSNRGILHF | TGTGCCAGCAGCAACAGGGGAATACTCCACTTT
NA | NA | TRBJ1-1 | TRBV13 | CASSLKGNTEAFF | TGTGCCAGCAGCTTGAAGGGGAACACTGAAGCTTTCTTT
NA | NA | TRBJ1-1 | TRBV7-9 | CASSPRLLNTEAFF | TGTGCCAGCAGCCCCCGACTGCTGAACACTGAAGCTTTCTTT